This T cell receptor (beta chain) was identified during a study of T cell repertoires in cytomegalovirus infection. Study observations and caveats: Carriers of CMV and the relevant HLA type were discriminated by public TCR beta frequency.

TCRdb analysed the reads with MiXCR anew, one entry per CDR3 protein. The sample holds approximately 400,000 distinct CDR3 sequences, approximately 31% seen once. This CDR3 has 15 residues. The germline V and J ends were trimmed by 5 bases and 6 bases, with 19 bases remaining between them. CDR1 and CDR2 from the germline V gene are SEHNR and FQNEAQ (reference sequence). On this clonotype: The antigen remains undetermined.

The J gene is TRBJ1-1, the V gene TRBV7-9; D not certain. This TCR was sampled from a human donor in good health (CMV status not recorded). Some clones in this sample may be carry-over from other donors' samples. The specimen sequenced was PBMCs. CDR3 sequence reads: CASSPTQDSSAEAFF. Written as DNA, the CDR3 is TGTGCCAGCAGCCCTACGCAGGACTCAAGCGCTGAAGCTTTCTTT. Full variable domain (missing parts from reference TRBV7-9 and TRBJ1-1): DTGVSQNPRHKITKRGQNVTFRCDPISEHNRLYWYRQTLGQGPEFLTYFQNEAQLEKSRLLSDRFSAERPKGSFSTLEIQRTEQGDSAMYLCASSPTQDSSAEAFFGQGTRLTVV.